What follows describes a single T cell receptor beta chain. These data belong to a study of blood T cell repertoires in COVID-19. Produced via immunoSEQ multiplex PCR; TCRdb's table is partial and in-frame only. In the table there are 200,000 to 300,000 clones, about 83% of which are singletons. Germline assignment: CDR1 KGHSH and CDR2 LQKENI. Deletions cut 2 bases from V and 7 bases from J, with 8 bases between. This CDR3 is built from 13 residues. V is TRBV18 and J is TRBJ1-4, with unresolved D. The receptor was isolated from a man between 25 and 39 years old who had recovered from COVID-19. Sequencing was performed on peripheral blood. The CDR3 coding sequence is TGTGCCAGCTCACCATCAGAGGTTGAAAAACTGTTTTTT. Translation: CASSPSEVEKLFF.